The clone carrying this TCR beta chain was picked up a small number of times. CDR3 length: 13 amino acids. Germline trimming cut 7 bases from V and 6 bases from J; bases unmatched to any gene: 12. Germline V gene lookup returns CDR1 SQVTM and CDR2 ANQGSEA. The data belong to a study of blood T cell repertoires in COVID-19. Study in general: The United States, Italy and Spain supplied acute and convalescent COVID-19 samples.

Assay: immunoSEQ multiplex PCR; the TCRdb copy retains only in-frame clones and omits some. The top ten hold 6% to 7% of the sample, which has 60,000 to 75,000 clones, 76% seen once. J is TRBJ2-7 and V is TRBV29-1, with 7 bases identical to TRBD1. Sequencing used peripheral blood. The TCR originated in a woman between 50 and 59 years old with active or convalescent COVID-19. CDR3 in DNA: TGCAGCGCTACGACAGGGAGCGTAGGCGAGCAGTACTTC. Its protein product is CSATTGSVGEQYF.